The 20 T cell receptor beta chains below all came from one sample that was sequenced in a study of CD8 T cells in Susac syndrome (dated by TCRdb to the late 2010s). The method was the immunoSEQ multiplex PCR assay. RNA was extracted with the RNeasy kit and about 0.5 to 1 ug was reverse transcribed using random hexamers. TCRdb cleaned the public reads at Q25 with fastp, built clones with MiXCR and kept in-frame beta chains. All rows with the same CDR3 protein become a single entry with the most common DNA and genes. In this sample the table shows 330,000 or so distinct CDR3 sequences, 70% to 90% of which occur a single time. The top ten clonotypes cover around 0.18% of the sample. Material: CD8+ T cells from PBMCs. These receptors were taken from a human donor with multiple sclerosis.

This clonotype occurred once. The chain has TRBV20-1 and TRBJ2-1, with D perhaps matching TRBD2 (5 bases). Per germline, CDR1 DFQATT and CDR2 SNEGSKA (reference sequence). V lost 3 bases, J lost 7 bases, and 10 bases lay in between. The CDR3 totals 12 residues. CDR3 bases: TGCAGTGCTAGCGGCGGGTTTAATGAGCAGTTCTTC. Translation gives CSASGGFNEQFF.

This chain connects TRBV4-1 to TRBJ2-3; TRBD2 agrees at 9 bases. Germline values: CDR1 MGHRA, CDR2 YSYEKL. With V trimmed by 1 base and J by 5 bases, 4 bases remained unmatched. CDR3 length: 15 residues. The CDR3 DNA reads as TGCGCCAGCAGCCAAGTCGGACTAGCGCAAGATACGCAGTATTTT. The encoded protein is CASSQVGLAQDTQYF.

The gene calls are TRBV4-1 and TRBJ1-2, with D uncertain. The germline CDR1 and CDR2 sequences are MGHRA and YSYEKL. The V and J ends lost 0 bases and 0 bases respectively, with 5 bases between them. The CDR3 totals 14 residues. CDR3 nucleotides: TGCGCCAGCAGCCAAGATTTGACTAACTATGGCTACACCTTC. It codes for CASSQDLTNYGYTF.

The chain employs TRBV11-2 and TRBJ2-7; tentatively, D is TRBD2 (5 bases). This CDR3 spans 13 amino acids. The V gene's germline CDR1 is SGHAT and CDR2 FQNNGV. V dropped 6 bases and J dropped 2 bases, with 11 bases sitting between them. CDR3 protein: CASSTGSAYEQYF. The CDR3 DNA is TGTGCCAGCAGTACGGGATCTGCCTACGAGCAGTACTTC.

The CDR3 DNA is TGTGCCAGCAGCTTAGGGGCAGGGGAGGCCCCAGATACGCAGTATTTT. It translates to CASSLGAGEAPDTQYF. This rearrangement joins TRBV7-9 to TRBJ2-3; either TRBD1 or TRBD2 may supply D (6 bases each). Trimming removed 1 base from V and 4 bases from J, with 15 bases in between. The CDR3 sequence is 16 residues long. Germline loops: CDR1 SEHNR, CDR2 FQNEAQ (reference sequence).

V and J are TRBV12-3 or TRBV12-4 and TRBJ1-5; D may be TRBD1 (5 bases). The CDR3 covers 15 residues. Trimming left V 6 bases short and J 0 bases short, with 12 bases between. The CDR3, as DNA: TGTGCCAGCAGACAAGGGACGGATAGCAATCAGCCCCAGCATTTT. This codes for CASRQGTDSNQPQHF.

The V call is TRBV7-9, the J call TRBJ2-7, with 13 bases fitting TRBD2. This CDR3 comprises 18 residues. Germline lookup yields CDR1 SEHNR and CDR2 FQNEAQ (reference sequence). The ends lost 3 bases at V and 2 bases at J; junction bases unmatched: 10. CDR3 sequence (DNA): TGTGCCAGCAGCTTCAGGGGACTAGCGGGGTACGGGACCTACGAGCAGTACTTC. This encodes CASSFRGLAGYGTYEQYF. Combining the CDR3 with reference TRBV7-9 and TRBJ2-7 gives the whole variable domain DTGVSQNPRHKITKRGQNVTFRCDPISEHNRLYWYRQTLGQGPEFLTYFQNEAQLEKSRLLSDRFSAERPKGSFSTLEIQRTEQGDSAMYLCASSFRGLAGYGTYEQYFGPGTRLTVT.

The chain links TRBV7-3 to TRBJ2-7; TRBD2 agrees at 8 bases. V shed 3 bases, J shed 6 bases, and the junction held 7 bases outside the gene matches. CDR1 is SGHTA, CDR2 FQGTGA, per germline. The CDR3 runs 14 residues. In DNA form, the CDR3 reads TGTGCCAGCAGCTTTACGGGAGGGACGGGCGAGCAGTACTTC. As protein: CASSFTGGTGEQYF.

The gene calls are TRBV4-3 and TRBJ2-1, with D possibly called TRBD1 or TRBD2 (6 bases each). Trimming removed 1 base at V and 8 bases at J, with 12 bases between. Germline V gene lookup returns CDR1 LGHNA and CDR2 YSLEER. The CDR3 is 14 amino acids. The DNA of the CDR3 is TGCGCCAGCAGCCAAGGCCTCGGGGGCCATGAGCAGTTCTTC. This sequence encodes CASSQGLGGHEQFF.

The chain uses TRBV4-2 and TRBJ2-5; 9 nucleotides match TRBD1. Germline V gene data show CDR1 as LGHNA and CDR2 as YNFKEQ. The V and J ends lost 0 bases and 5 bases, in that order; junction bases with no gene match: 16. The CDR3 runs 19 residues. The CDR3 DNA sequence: TGTGCCAGCAGCCAAGAGGGCTTACAGGACAGGGGATCGAGGGAGACCCAGTACTTC. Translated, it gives CASSQEGLQDRGSRETQYF.

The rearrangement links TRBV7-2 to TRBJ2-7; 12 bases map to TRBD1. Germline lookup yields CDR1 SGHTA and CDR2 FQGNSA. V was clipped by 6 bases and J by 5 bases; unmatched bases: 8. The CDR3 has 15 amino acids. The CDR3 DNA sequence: TGTGCCAGCAGATTAACCGGGACAGGGGGCAACGAGCAGTACTTC. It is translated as CASRLTGTGGNEQYF. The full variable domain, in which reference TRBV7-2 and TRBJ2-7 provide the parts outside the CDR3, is GAGVSQSPSNKVTEKGKDVELRCDPISGHTALYWYRQSLGQGLEFLIYFQGNSAPDKSGLPSDRFSAERTGGSVSTLTIQRTQQEDSAVYLCASRLTGTGGNEQYFGPGTRLTVT.

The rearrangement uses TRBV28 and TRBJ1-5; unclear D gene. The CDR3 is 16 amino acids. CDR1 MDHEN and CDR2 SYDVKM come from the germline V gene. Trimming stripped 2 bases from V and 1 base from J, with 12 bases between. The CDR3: CASSLVSGGSNQPQHF. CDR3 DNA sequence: TGTGCCAGCAGTTTAGTAAGCGGAGGAAGCAATCAGCCCCAGCATTTT.

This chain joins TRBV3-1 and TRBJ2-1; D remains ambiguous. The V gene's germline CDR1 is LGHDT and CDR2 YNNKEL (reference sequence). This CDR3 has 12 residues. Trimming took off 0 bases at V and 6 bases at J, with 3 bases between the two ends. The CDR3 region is CASSQEVNEQFF. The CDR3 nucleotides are TGTGCCAGCAGCCAAGAGGTCAATGAGCAGTTCTTC.

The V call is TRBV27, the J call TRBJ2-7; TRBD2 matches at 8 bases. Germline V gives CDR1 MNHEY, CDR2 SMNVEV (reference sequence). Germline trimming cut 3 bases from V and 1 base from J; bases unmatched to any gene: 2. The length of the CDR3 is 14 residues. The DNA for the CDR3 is TGTGCCAGCAGTTTGGAGCGGGAGTCCTACGAGCAGTACTTC. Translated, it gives CASSLERESYEQYF.

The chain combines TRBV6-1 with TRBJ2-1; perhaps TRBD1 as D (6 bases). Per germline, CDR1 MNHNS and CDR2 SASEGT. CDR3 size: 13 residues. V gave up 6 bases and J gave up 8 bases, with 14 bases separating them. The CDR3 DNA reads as TGTGCCAGCAGACCGACAGGTACGGATGAGCAGTTCTTC. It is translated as CASRPTGTDEQFF.

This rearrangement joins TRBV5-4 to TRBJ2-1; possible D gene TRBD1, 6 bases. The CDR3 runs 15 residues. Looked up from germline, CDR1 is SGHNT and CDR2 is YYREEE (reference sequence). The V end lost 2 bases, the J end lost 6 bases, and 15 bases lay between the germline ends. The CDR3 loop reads CASSLLVGAPNEQFF. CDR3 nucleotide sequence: TGTGCCAGCAGCTTACTAGTGGGGGCCCCCAATGAGCAGTTCTTC.

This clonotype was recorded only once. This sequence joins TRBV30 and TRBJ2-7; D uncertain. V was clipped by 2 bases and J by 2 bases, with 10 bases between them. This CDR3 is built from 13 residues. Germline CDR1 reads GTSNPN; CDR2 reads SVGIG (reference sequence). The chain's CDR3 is CAWSFGWAYEQYF. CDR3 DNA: TGTGCCTGGAGTTTTGGGTGGGCCTACGAGCAGTACTTC. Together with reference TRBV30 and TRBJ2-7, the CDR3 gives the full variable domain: SQTIHQWPATLVQPVGSPLSLECTVEGTSNPNLYWYRQAAGRGLQLLFYSVGIGQISSEVPQNLSASRPQDRQFILSSKKLLLSDSGFYLCAWSFGWAYEQYFGPGTRLTVT.

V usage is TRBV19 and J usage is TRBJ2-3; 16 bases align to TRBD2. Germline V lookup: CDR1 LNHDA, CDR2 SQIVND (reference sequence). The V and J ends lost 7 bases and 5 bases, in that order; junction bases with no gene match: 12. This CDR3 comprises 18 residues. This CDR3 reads CASTGTDGTSGREDTQYF. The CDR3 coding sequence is TGTGCCAGTACGGGGACAGACGGGACTAGCGGGAGGGAAGATACGCAGTATTTT.

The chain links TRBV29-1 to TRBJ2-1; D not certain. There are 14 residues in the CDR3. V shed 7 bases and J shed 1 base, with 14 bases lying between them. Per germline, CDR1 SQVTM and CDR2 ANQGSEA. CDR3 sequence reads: CSGISPRSYNEQFF. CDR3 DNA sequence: TGCAGCGGTATTTCCCCTCGGTCCTACAATGAGCAGTTCTTC.

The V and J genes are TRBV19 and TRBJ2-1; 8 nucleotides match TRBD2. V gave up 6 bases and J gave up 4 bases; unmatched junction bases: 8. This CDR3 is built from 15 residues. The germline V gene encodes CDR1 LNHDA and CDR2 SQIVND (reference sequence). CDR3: CASRPGTRSYNEQFF. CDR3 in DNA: TGTGCCAGTAGACCCGGGACTAGAAGTTACAATGAGCAGTTCTTC.